The T cell receptor (beta chain) under discussion was sequenced for a study of blood T cell repertoires in COVID-19. Study information: PBMCs, B-cell-depleted T cells, or T cells provided the cDNA or gDNA that made up the material.

The repertoire was sequenced with immunoSEQ multiplex PCR; TCRdb's copy has only in-frame clones and lacks some. This repertoire shows about 220,000 clones, more than 65% found once; its top ten account for roughly 10%. The CDR3 extends over 15 amino acids. The trim removed 1 base at V and 10 bases at J, leaving 10 bases unmatched. Germline CDR1 SGHRS, CDR2 YFSETQ. Material: peripheral blood. The V gene is TRBV5-1, the J gene TRBJ2-1; the match to TRBD2 covers 8 bases. The sequence came from a man aged 50 or older with active or convalescent COVID-19. CDR3 residues: CASSLYSGSSREQFF. The CDR3 bases are TGCGCCAGCAGCTTGTACAGCGGGAGTAGTCGGGAGCAGTTCTTC.